This T cell receptor (beta chain) emerged from a study of regulatory T cells in long-lasting Graves disease. The study, taken as a whole, reports: The TCR repertoire of persistent Graves' patients was less diverse than that of newly diagnosed ones. Comparison showed that persistent patients shared more public clonotypes (over 2,500) than new patients (about 970).

This clonotype was seen a few times. Its specificity is unknown. The TCR beta library used iRepertoire HTBI primers with Arm-PCR amplification of CDR3. How the authors handled the data: Among the samples, 50 to 80 TRBV and some 15 TRBJ segments were identified. One entry per CDR3 protein, called by TCRdb with MiXCR from the multiplex PCR reads. These V and J calls originate from TCRdb's pipeline instead of the authors' own analysis. The table includes roughly 400,000 distinct CDR3 sequences, around a fifth detected once. CDR3 length: 15 amino acids. V was clipped by 7 bases and J by 2 bases; unmatched bases: 6. The V gene's germline CDR1 is SGDLS and CDR2 YYNGEE. The time point is: persistent/refractory GD, antithyroid drugs over 5 years with positive TRAb. TCR sequences were obtained from RNA taken from PBMCs.

The chain uses TRBV9 and TRBJ2-2, with 9 bases aligning to TRBD2. Sequencing was performed on peripheral blood mononuclear cells (PBMCs), taken when the disease was refractory, from a patient treated with antithyroid drugs. The source is a female donor with Graves disease. This CDR3 is CASGGLAGNTGELFF. The CDR3 region has the DNA TGTGCCAGCGGAGGGCTAGCGGGAAACACCGGGGAGCTGTTTTTT.